The present entry profiles one T cell receptor beta chain with its context. This clonotype was observed at least ten times. Which antigen it targets is not known. No clone much larger than this one lies a single base away; base qualities are absent. This sample is part of a study of regulatory T cells in long-lasting Graves disease (dated by TCRdb to 2020 to 2022). As for the study more broadly: Persistent Graves' disease was defined as persistently positive TSH receptor autoantibodies together with antithyroid drug treatment for over 5 years. Patients with persistent Graves' disease were compared with patients with newly diagnosed Graves' disease using TCR sequencing and RNA sequencing of peripheral blood. Persistent Graves' disease patients in the clinical cohort had taken antithyroid drugs for roughly ten years on average. TCR sequencing covered around 13 persistent and 20 or so newly diagnosed Graves' disease patients, some 35 samples in total. The study was registered as a clinical trial and conducted in China.

The label giving this sample's time point can be read as: persistent/refractory GD, antithyroid drugs over 5 years with positive TRAb. For both TCR sequencing and RNA sequencing, RNA was extracted from PBMCs using TRIzol. The diagnosis of Graves' disease was made according to American Thyroid Association guidelines. Patients were recruited from an endocrinology department in Xi'an, China. From each patient, nine milliliters of peripheral blood was collected into an EDTA anticoagulant tube. PBMCs were isolated by Ficoll Paque Plus density gradient separation without further T cell sorting. An Agilent 2100 Bioanalyzer and agarose gel were used to check RNA quality, and a NanoDrop 2000 was used to measure RNA concentration. To prepare the library, multiplex PCR was applied. This sample was sequenced with an Illumina HiSeq 4000. TCR beta libraries were built with iRepertoire HTBI primers and Arm-PCR amplification of CDR3 regions. PCR products were gel purified before sequencing. In the paper's pipeline: Gene usage analysis of CDR3 amino acid clonotypes used the 50 to 70 TRBV and about 13 TRBJ segments found across samples. COPE and FqMerger were used to merge filtered high-quality paired reads into contigs. BLAST was used to align contigs to IMGT TRBV, TRBD and TRBJ reference genes, and CDR3 was defined according to IMGT. Any clonotype with a frequency above 0.1% was counted as a highly expanded clone. Shannon entropy served as the measure of repertoire diversity, while the Gini coefficient captured V-J evenness. A clonotype was considered public if more than one individual shared it. TCRdb reran the public reads through fastp at Q25 and MiXCR, keeping productive beta chains. When rows share a CDR3 protein, they turn into one entry using the most common DNA and genes. In this record, the V and J calls reflect TCRdb's handling and not the investigators' own analysis. This sample gives around 450,000 distinct CDR3 sequences in total; about 22% of them show up just once. The top ten constitute less than 9% of the sample.

Summary of the overall study and its limitations: Preferential use of TRBV28, TRBJ1-2 and TRBJ2-5 was observed in persistent disease, whereas TRBV20-1 and TRBJ2-1 were favored in newly diagnosed disease. Only peripheral blood was studied, because thyroid tissue, the primary lesion, was inaccessible. Persistent patients shared more public clonotypes among themselves (fewer than 3,000) than newly diagnosed patients did (more than 950). Compared with newly diagnosed patients, persistent Graves' disease patients had lower TCR Shannon entropy and fewer highly expanded clones, which suggests clonal expansion. Only the TCR beta chain was sequenced and analyzed. The authors noted that the small sample size was a limitation that may lower accuracy.

CDR1 and CDR2 were assigned from the germline V gene as ENHRY and SYGVKD. The V end loses 0 bases and the J end loses 0 bases, and a stretch of 3 bases separates them. Counted from cysteine to phenylalanine, this CDR3 has 14 amino acids. Only CDR3 DNA is held: 42 bases, read in frame from base 1. The chain couples TRBV10-3 to TRBJ1-5, with no reliable assignment of the D segment. The sequencing used peripheral blood mononuclear cells (PBMCs), collected when the disease was refractory, from a patient treated with antithyroid drugs. The receptor comes from a female donor with Graves disease. The DNA sequence is as follows: TGTGCCATCAGTGAGTCGTCTAGCAATCAGCCCCAGCATTTT. It translates to CAISESSSNQPQHF.